A single T cell receptor (beta chain) is shown here with its context. As yet, its antigen is unknown. This record comes from a study of T cell responses to AZD1222 COVID-19 vaccine. Points from the study as a whole: Unmutated variant regions reportedly attract nearly half of all spike-specific TCRs. Among the donors, most were white British and more were female, and clonal diversity was possibly underestimated. Two doses of AZD1222 preceded a rise in Spike-specific TCR breadth and depth.

Measured with immunoSEQ multiplex PCR; TCRdb has only the in-frame clones, and not every one. The sample yields 85,000 to 95,000 clones, about nine tenths seen once. Combined were second doses at about 4 or about 12 weeks. The germline V gene encodes CDR1 DFQATT and CDR2 SNEGSKA (reference sequence). The CDR3 is made up of 15 amino acids. With 3 bases clipped from V and 2 bases from J, the junction kept 7 bases outside the gene matches. This sequence joins TRBV20-1 and TRBJ1-5; the match to TRBD1 covers 7 bases. The clonotype originates from an adult who received the AZD1222 COVID-19 vaccine. The specimen was peripheral blood, collected 28 days after the second AZD1222 dose. The CDR3 sequence: CSASRGRFGNQPQHF. As DNA, the CDR3 is TGCAGTGCTAGTAGGGGGCGCTTTGGCAATCAGCCCCAGCATTTT.